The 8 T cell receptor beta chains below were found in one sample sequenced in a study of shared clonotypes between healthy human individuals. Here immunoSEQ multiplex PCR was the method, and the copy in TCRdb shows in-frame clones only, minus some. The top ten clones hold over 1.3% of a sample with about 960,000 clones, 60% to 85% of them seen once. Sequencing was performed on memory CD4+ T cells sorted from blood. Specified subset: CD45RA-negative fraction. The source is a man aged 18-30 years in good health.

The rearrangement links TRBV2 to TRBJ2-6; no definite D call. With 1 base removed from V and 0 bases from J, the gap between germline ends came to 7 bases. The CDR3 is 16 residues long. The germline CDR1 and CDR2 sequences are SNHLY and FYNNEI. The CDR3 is CASSEDASSGANVLTF. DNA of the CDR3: TGTGCCAGCAGTGAAGATGCCAGCTCTGGGGCCAACGTCCTGACTTTC.

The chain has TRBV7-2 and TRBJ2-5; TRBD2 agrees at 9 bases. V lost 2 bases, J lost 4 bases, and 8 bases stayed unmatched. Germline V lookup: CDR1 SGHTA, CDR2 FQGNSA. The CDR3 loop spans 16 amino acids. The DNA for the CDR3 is TGTGCCAGCAGCTTACGGCTAGCGGGAAACGGAGAGACCCAGTACTTC. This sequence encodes CASSLRLAGNGETQYF.

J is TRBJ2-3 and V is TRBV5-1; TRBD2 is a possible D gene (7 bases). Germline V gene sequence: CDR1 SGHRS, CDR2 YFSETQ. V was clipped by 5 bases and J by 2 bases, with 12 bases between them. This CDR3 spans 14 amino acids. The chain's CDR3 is CASREGGTTDTQYF. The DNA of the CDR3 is TGCGCCAGCAGGGAGGGGGGGACCACAGATACGCAGTATTTT.

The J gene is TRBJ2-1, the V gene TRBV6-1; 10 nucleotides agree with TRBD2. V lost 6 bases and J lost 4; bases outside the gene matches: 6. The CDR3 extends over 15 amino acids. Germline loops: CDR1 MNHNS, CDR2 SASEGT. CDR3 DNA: TGTGCCAGCAGCTCGGGACTAGCGAAATACAATGAGCAGTTCTTC. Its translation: CASSSGLAKYNEQFF.

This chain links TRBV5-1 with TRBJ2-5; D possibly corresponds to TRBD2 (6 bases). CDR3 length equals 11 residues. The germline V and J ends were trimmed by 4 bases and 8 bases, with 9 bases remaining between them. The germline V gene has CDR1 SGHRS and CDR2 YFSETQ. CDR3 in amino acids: CASSLEGTQYF. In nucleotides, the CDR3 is TGCGCCAGCAGCCTGGAGGGCACCCAGTACTTC. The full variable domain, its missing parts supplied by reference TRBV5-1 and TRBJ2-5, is KAGVTQTPRYLIKTRGQQVTLSCSPISGHRSVSWYQQTPGQGLQFLFEYFSETQRNKGNFPGRFSGRQFSNSRSEMNVSTLELGDSALYLCASSLEGTQYFGPGTRLLVL.

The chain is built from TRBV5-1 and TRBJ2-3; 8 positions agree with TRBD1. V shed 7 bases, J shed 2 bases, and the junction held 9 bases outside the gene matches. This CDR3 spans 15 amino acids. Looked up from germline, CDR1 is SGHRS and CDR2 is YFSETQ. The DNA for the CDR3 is TGCGCCAGCGGACAGGGACCTCAACCCACAGATACGCAGTATTTT. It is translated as CASGQGPQPTDTQYF. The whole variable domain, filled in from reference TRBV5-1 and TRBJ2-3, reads KAGVTQTPRYLIKTRGQQVTLSCSPISGHRSVSWYQQTPGQGLQFLFEYFSETQRNKGNFPGRFSGRQFSNSRSEMNVSTLELGDSALYLCASGQGPQPTDTQYFGPGTRLTVL.

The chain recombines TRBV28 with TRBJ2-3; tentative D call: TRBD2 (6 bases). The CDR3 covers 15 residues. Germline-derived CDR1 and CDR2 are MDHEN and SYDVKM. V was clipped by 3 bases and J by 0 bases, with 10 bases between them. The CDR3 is CASSFGGDSTDTQYF. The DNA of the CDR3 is TGTGCCAGCAGTTTCGGCGGGGATAGCACAGATACGCAGTATTTT.

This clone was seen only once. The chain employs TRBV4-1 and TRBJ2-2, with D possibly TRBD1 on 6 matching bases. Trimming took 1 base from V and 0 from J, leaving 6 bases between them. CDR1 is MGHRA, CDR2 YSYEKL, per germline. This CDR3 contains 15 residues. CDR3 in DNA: TGCGCCAGCAGCCAAGGACAGGCGAACACCGGGGAGCTGTTTTTT. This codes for CASSQGQANTGELFF.